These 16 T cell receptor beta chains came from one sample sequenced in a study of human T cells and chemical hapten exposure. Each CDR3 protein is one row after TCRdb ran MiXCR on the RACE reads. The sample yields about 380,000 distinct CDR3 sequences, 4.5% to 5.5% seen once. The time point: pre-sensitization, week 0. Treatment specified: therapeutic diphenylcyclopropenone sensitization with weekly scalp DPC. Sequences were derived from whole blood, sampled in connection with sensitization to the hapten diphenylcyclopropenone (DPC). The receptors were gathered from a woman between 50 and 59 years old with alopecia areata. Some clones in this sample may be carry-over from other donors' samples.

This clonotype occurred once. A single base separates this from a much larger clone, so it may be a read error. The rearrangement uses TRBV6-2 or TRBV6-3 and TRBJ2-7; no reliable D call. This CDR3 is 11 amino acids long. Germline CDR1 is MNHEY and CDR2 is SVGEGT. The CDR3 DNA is TGTGCCAGCAGTACCATCTACGGGCAGTACTTC. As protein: CASSTIYGQYF.

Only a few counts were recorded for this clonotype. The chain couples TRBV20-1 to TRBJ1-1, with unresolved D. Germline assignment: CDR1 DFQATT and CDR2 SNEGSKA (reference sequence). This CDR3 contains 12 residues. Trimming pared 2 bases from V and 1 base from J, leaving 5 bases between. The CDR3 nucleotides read TGCAGTGCTAGAAACCAGAACACTGAAGCTTTCTTT. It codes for CSARNQNTEAFF.

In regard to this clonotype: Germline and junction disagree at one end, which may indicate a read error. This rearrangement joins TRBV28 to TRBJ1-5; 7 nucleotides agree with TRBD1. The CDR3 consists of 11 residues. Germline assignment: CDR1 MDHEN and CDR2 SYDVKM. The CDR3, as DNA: TGTGCCAGCAGTTTGGGGACAGAGTATAATTTT. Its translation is CASSLGTEYNF. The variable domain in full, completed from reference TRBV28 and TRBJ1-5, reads DVKVTQSSRYLVKRTGEKVFLECVQDMDHENMFWYRQDPGLGLRLIYFSYDVKMKEKGDIPEGYSVSREKKERFSLILESASTNQTSMYLCASSLGTEYNFGDGTRLSIL.

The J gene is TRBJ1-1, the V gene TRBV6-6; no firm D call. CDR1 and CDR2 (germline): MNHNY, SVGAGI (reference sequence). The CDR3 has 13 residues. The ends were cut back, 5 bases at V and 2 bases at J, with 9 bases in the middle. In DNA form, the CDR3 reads TGTGCCAGCAGTCACGGGGTAAACACTGAAGCTTTCTTT. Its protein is CASSHGVNTEAFF.

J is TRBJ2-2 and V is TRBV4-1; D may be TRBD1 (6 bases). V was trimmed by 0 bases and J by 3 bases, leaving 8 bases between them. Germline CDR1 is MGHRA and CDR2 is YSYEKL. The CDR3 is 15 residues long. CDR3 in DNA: TGCGCCAGCAGCCAAGAAGGGGGTTACACCGGGGAGCTGTTTTTT. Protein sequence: CASSQEGGYTGELFF.

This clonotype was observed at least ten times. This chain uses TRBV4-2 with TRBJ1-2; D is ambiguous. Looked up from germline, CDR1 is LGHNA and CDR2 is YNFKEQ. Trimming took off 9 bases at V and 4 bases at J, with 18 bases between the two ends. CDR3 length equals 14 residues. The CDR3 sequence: CASLLGSPGYGYTF. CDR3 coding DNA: TGTGCCAGTCTACTTGGATCCCCCGGCTATGGCTACACCTTC.

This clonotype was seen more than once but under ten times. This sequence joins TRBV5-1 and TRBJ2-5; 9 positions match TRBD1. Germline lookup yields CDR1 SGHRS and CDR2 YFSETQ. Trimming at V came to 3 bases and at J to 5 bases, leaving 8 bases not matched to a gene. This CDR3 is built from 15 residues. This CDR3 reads CASSSGQGRTETQYF. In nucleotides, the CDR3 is TGCGCCAGCAGCTCAGGACAGGGGAGAACCGAGACCCAGTACTTC.

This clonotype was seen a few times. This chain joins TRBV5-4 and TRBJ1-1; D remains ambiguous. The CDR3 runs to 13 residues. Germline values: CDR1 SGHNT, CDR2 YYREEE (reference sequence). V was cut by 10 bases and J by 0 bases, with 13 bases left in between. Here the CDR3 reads CACRPGMNTEAFF. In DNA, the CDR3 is TGTGCCTGCCGGCCGGGAATGAACACTGAAGCTTTCTTT.

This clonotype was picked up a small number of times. The CDR3 reads CSVDGRAKAEAFF. The CDR3 nucleotides read TGCAGCGTTGATGGCAGAGCCAAAGCTGAAGCTTTCTTT. This chain joins TRBV29-1 and TRBJ1-1; D ambiguous. This CDR3 has 13 amino acids. CDR1 is SQVTM and CDR2 is ANQGSEA in the germline V gene. With 3 bases removed from V and 6 bases from J, the gap between germline ends came to 14 bases.

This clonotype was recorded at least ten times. CDR3 sequence (DNA): TGTGCCAGCAGTTTACTGGAGACCCAGTACTTC. It codes for CASSLLETQYF. J is TRBJ2-5 and V is TRBV28, with no clear D. V lost 2 bases to trimming and J lost 5 bases, with 3 bases between them. The CDR3 runs 11 residues. The germline V gene encodes CDR1 MDHEN and CDR2 SYDVKM.

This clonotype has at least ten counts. The CDR3 sequence is CSVWPLAGEAETQYF. In nucleotides, the CDR3 is TGCAGCGTTTGGCCCCTAGCGGGAGAGGCGGAGACCCAGTACTTC. The chain couples TRBV29-1 to TRBJ2-5, with TRBD2 identical over 10 bases. CDR1 and CDR2 (germline): SQVTM, ANQGSEA. The CDR3 is made up of 15 amino acids. After removal of 5 bases from V and 5 bases from J, the junction contained 11 bases not matched to a gene.

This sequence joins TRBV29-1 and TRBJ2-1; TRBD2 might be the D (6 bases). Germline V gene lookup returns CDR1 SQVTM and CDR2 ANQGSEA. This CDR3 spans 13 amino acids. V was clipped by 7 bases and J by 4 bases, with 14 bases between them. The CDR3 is CSGRDLPYNEQFF. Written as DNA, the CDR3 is TGCAGCGGCCGGGACTTACCTTACAATGAGCAGTTCTTC.

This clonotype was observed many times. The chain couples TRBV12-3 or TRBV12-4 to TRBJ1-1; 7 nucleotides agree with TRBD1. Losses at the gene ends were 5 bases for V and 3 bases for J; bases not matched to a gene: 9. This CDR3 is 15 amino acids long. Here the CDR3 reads CASSLRQGGYTEAFF. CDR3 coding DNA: TGTGCCAGCAGTCTCAGACAGGGAGGGTACACTGAAGCTTTCTTT.

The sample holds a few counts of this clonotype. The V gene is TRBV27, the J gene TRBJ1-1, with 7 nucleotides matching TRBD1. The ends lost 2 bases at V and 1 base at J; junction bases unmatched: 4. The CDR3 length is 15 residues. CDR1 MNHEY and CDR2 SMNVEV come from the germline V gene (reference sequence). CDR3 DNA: TGTGCCAGCAGTTTAGATAGGGGGCAGAACACTGAAGCTTTCTTT. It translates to CASSLDRGQNTEAFF.

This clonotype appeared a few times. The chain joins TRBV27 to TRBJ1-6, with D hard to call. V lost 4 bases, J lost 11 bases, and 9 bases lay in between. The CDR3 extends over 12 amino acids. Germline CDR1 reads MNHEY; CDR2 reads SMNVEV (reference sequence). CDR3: CASSSPRTPLHF. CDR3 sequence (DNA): TGTGCCAGCAGTTCTCCGAGAACACCCCTCCACTTT.

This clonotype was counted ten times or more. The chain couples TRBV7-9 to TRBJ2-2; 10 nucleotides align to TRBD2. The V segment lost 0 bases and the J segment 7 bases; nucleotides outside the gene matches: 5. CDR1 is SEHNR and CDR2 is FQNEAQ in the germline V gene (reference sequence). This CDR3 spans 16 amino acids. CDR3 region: CASSLAARTSGGELFF. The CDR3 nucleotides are TGTGCCAGCAGCTTAGCCGCGAGGACTAGCGGCGGGGAGCTGTTTTTT.